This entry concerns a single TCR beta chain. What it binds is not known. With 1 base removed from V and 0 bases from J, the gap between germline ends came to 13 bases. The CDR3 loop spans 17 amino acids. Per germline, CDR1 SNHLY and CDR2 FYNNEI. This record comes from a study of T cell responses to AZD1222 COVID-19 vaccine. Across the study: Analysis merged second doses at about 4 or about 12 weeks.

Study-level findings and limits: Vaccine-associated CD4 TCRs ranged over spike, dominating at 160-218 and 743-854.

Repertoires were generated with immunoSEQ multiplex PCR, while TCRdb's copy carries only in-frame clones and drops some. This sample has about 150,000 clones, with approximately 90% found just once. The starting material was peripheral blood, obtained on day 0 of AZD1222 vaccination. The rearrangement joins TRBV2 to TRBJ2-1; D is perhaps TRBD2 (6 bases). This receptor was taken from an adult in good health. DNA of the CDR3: TGTGCCAGCAGTGAAGATGGCGGGGATATCTCCTACAATGAGCAGTTCTTC. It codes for CASSEDGGDISYNEQFF.